This T cell receptor beta chain comes out of a study of shared clonotypes between healthy human individuals. Study-wide results and limits: Generation of non-shared clonotypes was less probable than generation of clonotypes shared by all four donors. Four donors had roughly 5% of their naive CD4 clonotypes in common.

Sorted-subset replicate PCR reactions contained approximately 190 ng DNA, corresponding to around 30,000 T cell genomes. Assay: immunoSEQ multiplex PCR; the TCRdb copy retains only in-frame clones and omits some. The sample gives over 950,000 clones, 77% of which show up once; 0.89% is in the top ten. This clone was counted only a few times. Its target is not known. The receptor's source is a man younger than 30 in good health. Some clones in this sample may be carry-over from other donors' samples. The sample comprised memory CD4+ T cells from PBMCs. Subset meaning: CD45RA-negative fraction.

CDR3 residues: CASSLRGSEAFF. As DNA, the CDR3 is TGTGCCAGCAGCTTACGGGGGAGTGAAGCTTTCTTT. The rearrangement uses TRBV11-3 and TRBJ1-1; possibly TRBD1 for D (5 bases). This CDR3 has 12 residues. V shed 2 bases and J shed 7 bases, with 8 bases lying between them. Per the germline V gene, CDR1 is SGHNT and CDR2 is YENEEA.